This entry lists 18 T cell receptor beta chains sequenced from one sample in a study of cytomegalovirus exposure and HLA in healthy donors. The PCR used 60 Vbeta and 13 Jbeta primers. Libraries were prepared by immunoSEQ multiplex PCR; TCRdb keeps only in-frame clonotypes and omits some of them. The sample has roughly 100,000 clones; roughly 77% are singletons. Sequenced: PBMCs. The receptors originated from a human donor in good health.

The chain is built from TRBV5-1 and TRBJ2-3, with a possible D match to TRBD1 (5 bases). The CDR3 runs to 12 residues. The germline CDR1 and CDR2 sequences are SGHRS and YFSETQ. The V gene lost 5 bases and the J gene lost 6 bases, with 10 bases spanning the gap. The CDR3 region is CASSSRVDTQYF. CDR3 nucleotides: TGCGCCAGCAGTTCCAGGGTGGATACGCAGTATTTT.

The rearrangement uses TRBV5-1 and TRBJ2-7; the match to TRBD1 covers 7 bases. The germline V gene has CDR1 SGHRS and CDR2 YFSETQ. CDR3 size: 14 residues. With 2 bases clipped from V and 2 bases from J, the junction kept 4 bases outside the gene matches. The CDR3 DNA reads TGCGCCAGCAGCTTATTCACAGGGGCCTACGAGCAGTACTTC. Its protein is CASSLFTGAYEQYF.

The genes are TRBV7-9 and TRBJ2-3; 13 nucleotides match TRBD2. CDR1 and CDR2 (germline): SEHNR, FQNEAQ (reference sequence). The CDR3 extends over 17 amino acids. Germline trimming cut 5 bases from V and 1 base from J; bases unmatched to any gene: 6. CDR3 residues: CASSPWTSGSGTDTQYF. The CDR3 coding sequence is TGTGCCAGCAGCCCCTGGACTAGCGGGAGTGGCACAGATACGCAGTATTTT.

The chain carries TRBV19 and TRBJ1-2; TRBD1 aligns across 9 bases. Trimming took 1 base from V and 8 from J; bases not matched to a gene: 11. CDR3 length equals 16 residues. Germline V gene sequence: CDR1 LNHDA, CDR2 SQIVND (reference sequence). The CDR3 sequence is CASSIVSTGGRDGYTF. The CDR3 region has the DNA TGTGCCAGTAGTATAGTTTCCACAGGGGGCCGTGACGGCTACACCTTC.

The J gene is TRBJ2-7, the V gene TRBV28; 7 bases map to TRBD2. V trimming: 5 bases; J trimming: 4 bases; junction bases outside the gene matches: 5. CDR1 and CDR2 (germline): MDHEN, SYDVKM. This CDR3 has 13 residues. The CDR3 DNA reads as TGTGCCAGCAGTCCGGGACTACCTTACGAGCAGTACTTC. Protein product: CASSPGLPYEQYF.

The chain uses TRBV25-1 and TRBJ2-3; 9 bases align to TRBD2. The CDR3 length is 14 residues. The germline CDR1 and CDR2 sequences are MGHDK and SYGVNS. The V segment lost 5 bases and the J segment 2 bases; nucleotides outside the gene matches: 2. CDR3 in amino acids: CASSLAGPTDTQYF. DNA of the CDR3: TGTGCCAGCAGTCTAGCGGGACCCACAGATACGCAGTATTTT.

The count of this clone is one. This CDR3 is CASSPGRGIDGYTF. In nucleotides, the CDR3 is TGTGCCAGCTCACCCGGTCGAGGGATTGATGGCTACACCTTC. J is TRBJ1-2 and V is TRBV18; D ambiguous. Trimming left V 3 bases short and J 6 bases short, with 14 bases between. Per the germline V gene, CDR1 is KGHSH and CDR2 is LQKENI. This CDR3 is built from 14 residues.

This chain joins TRBV27 and TRBJ2-7; 7 nucleotides match TRBD1. The CDR3 has 17 amino acids. CDR1 MNHEY and CDR2 SMNVEV come from the germline V gene (reference sequence). J gave up 0 bases and V 3 bases, and 11 bases lay outside the gene matches. CDR3 sequence: CASSFTTPGQSSYEQYF. The CDR3 DNA is TGTGCCAGCAGTTTCACCACTCCGGGACAGAGCTCCTACGAGCAGTACTTC.

The chain combines TRBV7-6 with TRBJ1-5; D perhaps matches TRBD1 (5 bases). Trimming pared 4 bases from V and 5 bases from J, leaving 9 bases between. CDR1 and CDR2 (germline): SGHVS, FNYEAQ. This CDR3 region has 13 residues. In nucleotides, the CDR3 is TGTGCCAGCAGCTCCCGGGGGGATCAGCCCCAGCATTTT. As protein: CASSSRGDQPQHF.

The chain carries TRBV7-8 and TRBJ1-6; D gene unclear. The CDR3 consists of 16 residues. Between the trimmed V and J ends, which lost 3 bases and 9 bases, there was a span of 18 bases. Germline CDR1 SGHVS, CDR2 FQNEAQ. The CDR3 bases are TGTGCCAGCAGCTTGCGTTCCGTCATTCAGGCTTCACCCCTCCACTTT. Translated, it gives CASSLRSVIQASPLHF.

V is TRBV10-3 and J is TRBJ1-5, with 8 bases fitting TRBD1. V shed 9 bases, J shed 4 bases, and the junction held 8 bases outside the gene matches. The CDR3 length is 14 residues. Germline V gene lookup returns CDR1 ENHRY and CDR2 SYGVKD. The chain's CDR3 is CAISGTGNNQPQHF. CDR3 in DNA: TGTGCCATTTCCGGGACAGGAAATAATCAGCCCCAGCATTTT.

This rearrangement joins TRBV6-5 to TRBJ2-1, with 11 nucleotides matching TRBD2. Germline V gene lookup returns CDR1 MNHEY and CDR2 SVGAGI. The CDR3 loop spans 16 amino acids. V was clipped by 4 bases and J by 1 base; unmatched bases: 3. CDR3 DNA: TGTGCCAGCAGTTCGACTAGCGGGAATTCCTACAATGAGCAGTTCTTC. Encoded protein: CASSSTSGNSYNEQFF.

This chain joins TRBV7-7 and TRBJ2-1; perhaps TRBD2 as D (5 bases). Germline V gives CDR1 SSHAT, CDR2 FNYEAQ (reference sequence). The CDR3 is made up of 16 amino acids. V was clipped by 5 bases and J by 0 bases, with 14 bases between them. CDR3 sequence reads: CASSLSEWSSYNEQFF. The CDR3 nucleotides are TGTGCCAGCAGCCTTAGCGAGTGGAGCTCCTACAATGAGCAGTTCTTC.

This clone was picked up a small number of times. The J gene is TRBJ1-2, the V gene TRBV6-6; the match to TRBD1 covers 9 bases. The CDR3 spans 13 residues. V dropped 6 bases and J dropped 6; count of bases not matched to a gene: 5. The V gene's germline CDR1 is MNHNY and CDR2 SVGAGI (reference sequence). CDR3 nucleotides: TGTGCCAGCAGACAACAGGGGGCCCATGGCTACACCTTC. It specifies CASRQQGAHGYTF.

The chain uses TRBV7-6 and TRBJ2-7; 7 bases map to TRBD1. After removal of 4 bases from V and 6 bases from J, the junction contained 12 bases not matched to a gene. Germline CDR1 reads SGHVS; CDR2 reads FNYEAQ. The CDR3 has 15 amino acids. CDR3 coding DNA: TGTGCCAGCAGCTCCACAGGGGTTTCCCGAGGCGAGCAGTACTTC. This gives the protein CASSSTGVSRGEQYF.

The chain recombines TRBV13 with TRBJ2-3; the match to TRBD1 covers 7 bases. Trimming took 5 bases from V and 4 from J; bases not matched to a gene: 12. The CDR3 is made up of 16 amino acids. From germline, CDR1 is PRHDT and CDR2 FYEKMQ (reference sequence). The CDR3 DNA reads as TGTGCCAGCAGCCTCCTCCAGGGGGTAATCTCAGATACGCAGTATTTT. Protein product: CASSLLQGVISDTQYF.

V gene TRBV30 combines with J gene TRBJ1-6; D is perhaps TRBD1 (6 bases). CDR1 and CDR2 from the germline V gene are GTSNPN and SVGIG (reference sequence). V was cut by 5 bases and J by 4 bases, with 15 bases left in between. The CDR3 spans 15 residues. The CDR3: CAWAGTGIYNSPLHF. CDR3 bases: TGTGCCTGGGCCGGAACAGGGATTTATAATTCACCCCTCCACTTT.

V and J are TRBV14 and TRBJ1-4, with D possibly matching TRBD1 (5 bases). Trimming stripped 0 bases from V and 6 bases from J, with 14 bases between. The CDR3 runs to 16 residues. Germline CDR1 and CDR2: SGHDN and FVKESK. The CDR3 region is CASSQDLTDTHEKLFF. The CDR3 region has the DNA TGTGCCAGCAGCCAAGATTTAACGGACACCCATGAAAAACTGTTTTTT.